This is a list of T cell receptor beta chains from one sample in a study of CD8+CD57+ T cells in acquired aplastic anemia. Each CDR3 protein gets one entry after TCRdb re-called the reads with MiXCR. The table has more than 150,000 distinct CDR3 sequences, 48% seen once. Sequenced: sorted CD4+, CD8+, or CD8+CD57+ T cells (not recorded which) from PBMCs. All receptors derive from a human donor with aplastic anemia. CDR3s include the opening cysteine and the closing phenylalanine or tryptophan. The D gene is left open where the match is weak. Expanded clones get a size class; other rows say once, few or many, or leave the size out.

J: TRBJ1-6; D: NA; size: NA; V: TRBV20-1; DNA: TGCAGTGCTAGAGCGAGCGGGACATTCTATAATTCACCCCTCCACTTT; CDR3: CSARASGTFYNSPLHF
J: TRBJ2-7; D: NA; size: many; V: TRBV6-1; DNA: TGTGCCAGCTCTATGGGCGGATACTCCTACGAGCAGTACTTC; CDR3: CASSMGGYSYEQYF
J: TRBJ2-7; D: TRBD1; size: once; V: TRBV5-1; DNA: TGCGCCAGCAGCTCCCCGACAGGGGACTCCTACGAGCAGTACTTC; CDR3: CASSSPTGDSYEQYF
J: TRBJ1-2; D: NA; size: NA; V: TRBV10-2; DNA: TGCGCCAGCTGGGATAGTAACTATGGCTACACCTTC; CDR3: CASWDSNYGYTF
J: TRBJ2-3; D: NA; size: many; V: TRBV6-2/TRBV6-3; DNA: TGTGCCAGCAGCCCGGGACTCTACACAGATACGCAGTATTTT; CDR3: CASSPGLYTDTQYF
J: TRBJ1-4; D: TRBD1; size: NA; V: TRBV19; DNA: TGTGCCAGTAGTATGGGACAGGGGGAGAAACTGTTTTTT; CDR3: CASSMGQGEKLFF
J: TRBJ2-7; D: NA; size: NA; V: TRBV9; DNA: TGTGCCAGCAGCGGGAGCTCTCGATACGAGCAGTACTTC; CDR3: CASSGSSRYEQYF
J: TRBJ2-6; D: NA; size: NA; V: TRBV6-2/TRBV6-3; DNA: TGTGCCAGCAGTACTCGGCGGCTTCGACAGGTGCTGGGAGGGGCCAACGTCCTGACTTTC; CDR3: CASSTRRLRQVLGGANVLTF
J: TRBJ1-2; D: NA; size: many; V: TRBV9; DNA: TGTGCCAGCAGCGTCCCTCTACAGGGCCCCTATGGCTACACCTTC; CDR3: CASSVPLQGPYGYTF
J: TRBJ2-2; D: TRBD2; size: few; V: TRBV15; DNA: TGTGCCACCAGCAGGGGCCTAGCGGGAGGGGTACGGAACACCGGGGAGCTGTTTTTT; CDR3: CATSRGLAGGVRNTGELFF
J: TRBJ2-6; D: TRBD1; size: many; V: TRBV6-4; DNA: TGTGCCAGCAGCGGACAGGGACACGTCCTGACTTTC; CDR3: CASSGQGHVLTF
J: TRBJ1-6; D: NA; size: few; V: TRBV15; DNA: TGTGCCACCAGGGGGGGTCTAGGAAATTCACCCCTCCACTTT; CDR3: CATRGGLGNSPLHF
J: TRBJ2-7; D: NA; size: many; V: TRBV7-9; DNA: TGTGCCAGCAGCTCACTGTACGTCGAGCAGTACTTC; CDR3: CASSSLYVEQYF
J: TRBJ2-2; D: NA; size: NA; V: TRBV19; DNA: TGTGCCAGTATTGCGGAGAACACCGGGGAGCTGTTTTTT; CDR3: CASIAENTGELFF
J: TRBJ2-2; D: TRBD2; size: many; V: TRBV7-7; DNA: TGTGCTAGCAGCAGGACTAGCGGGAGAACCGGGGAGCTGTTTTTT; CDR3: CASSRTSGRTGELFF
J: TRBJ2-5; D: NA; size: many; V: TRBV5-8; DNA: TGTGCCAGCAGCTTGGAAGGGAGCGAGACCCAGTACTTC; CDR3: CASSLEGSETQYF
J: TRBJ1-5; D: TRBD1; size: many; V: TRBV12-3/TRBV12-4; DNA: TGTGCCAGCAGTCCGCAACAGGGGGCAGGTCAGCCCCAGCATTTT; CDR3: CASSPQQGAGQPQHF
J: TRBJ2-5; D: TRBD2; size: many; V: TRBV10-1; DNA: TGCGCCAGCAGTGAGGCCAAAGGACTAGCCGAGACCCAGTACTTC; CDR3: CASSEAKGLAETQYF
J: TRBJ2-7; D: NA; size: NA; V: TRBV24-1; DNA: TGTGCCACCATTCCTTACGTCTGGGAGCAGTACTTC; CDR3: CATIPYVWEQYF
J: TRBJ2-5; D: NA; size: few; V: TRBV18; DNA: TGTACCAGCTCACCCACTCGACAGGAGACCCAGTACTTC; CDR3: CTSSPTRQETQYF
J: TRBJ1-6; D: NA; size: NA; V: TRBV24-1; DNA: TGTGCCAGCACCGAGGGTACAGATAATTCACCCCTCCACTTT; CDR3: CASTEGTDNSPLHF
J: TRBJ2-7; D: NA; size: NA; V: TRBV29-1; DNA: TGCAGCGTTGAAGTCAAGTACGAGCAGTACTTC; CDR3: CSVEVKYEQYF
J: TRBJ2-7; D: TRBD1; size: NA; V: TRBV20-1; DNA: TGCAGTGCTCAGGACAGGGTATCCTACGAGCAGTACTTC; CDR3: CSAQDRVSYEQYF
J: TRBJ2-7; D: NA; size: NA; V: TRBV25-1; DNA: TGTGCCAGCAGTGAACACAACTCCTACGAGCAGTACTTC; CDR3: CASSEHNSYEQYF
J: TRBJ2-1; D: TRBD1; size: NA; V: TRBV10-3; DNA: TGTGCCATCAGTCGGGACAGACACAATGAGCAGTTCTTC; CDR3: CAISRDRHNEQFF
J: TRBJ2-3; D: NA; size: NA; V: TRBV5-8; DNA: TGTGCCAGCAGGCGGGGCCAAAGCACAGATACGCAGTATTTT; CDR3: CASRRGQSTDTQYF
J: TRBJ1-5; D: NA; size: NA; V: TRBV18; DNA: TGTGCCAGCTCACCACCAGCTAGCAATCAGCCCCAGCATTTT; CDR3: CASSPPASNQPQHF
J: TRBJ2-7; D: NA; size: NA; V: TRBV6-1; DNA: TGTGCCAGCAGTCGCTCTACGGAGCAGTACTTC; CDR3: CASSRSTEQYF
J: TRBJ2-1; D: NA; size: many; V: TRBV12-5; DNA: TGTGCTAGTGGTTTGGGGTACAATGAGCAGTTCTTC; CDR3: CASGLGYNEQFF
J: TRBJ1-2; D: NA; size: NA; V: TRBV29-1; DNA: TGCAGCGTCCAGGGGAGGTATGGCTACACCTTC; CDR3: CSVQGRYGYTF
J: TRBJ2-5; D: NA; size: NA; V: TRBV2; DNA: TGTGCCAGCAGTGAAATGGGGGCAGGAGGGACCCAGTACTTC; CDR3: CASSEMGAGGTQYF
J: TRBJ2-4; D: NA; size: NA; V: TRBV19; DNA: TGTGCCAGTAGTCCCCGGACGGGATTAGCCGAAAACATTCAGTACTTC; CDR3: CASSPRTGLAENIQYF
J: TRBJ2-7; D: NA; size: NA; V: TRBV20-1; DNA: TGCAGTGCTAGAGCCTTAGGGAGTCAATGGTACGAGCAGTACTTC; CDR3: CSARALGSQWYEQYF
J: TRBJ1-3; D: NA; size: few; V: TRBV29-1; DNA: TGCAGCGCCGCTTTAAGTTCTGGAAACACCATATATTTT; CDR3: CSAALSSGNTIYF
J: TRBJ1-6; D: TRBD1; size: many; V: TRBV2; DNA: TGTGCCAGCATTAGGGACAGCTCCTATAATTCACCCCTCCACTTT; CDR3: CASIRDSSYNSPLHF
J: TRBJ1-2; D: NA; size: many; V: TRBV12-3/TRBV12-4; DNA: TGTGCCAGCAGTTTAGGGCTTGGCTGGGGCTACACCTTC; CDR3: CASSLGLGWGYTF
J: TRBJ2-7; D: TRBD2; size: NA; V: TRBV20-1; DNA: TGCAGTGCTAGAGGTGGCAGCGGGGGGGATGAGCAGTACTTC; CDR3: CSARGGSGGDEQYF
J: TRBJ2-5; D: NA; size: NA; V: TRBV20-1; DNA: TGCAGTGCCCTACCCACAGTGGGGACAGAGACCCAGTACTTC; CDR3: CSALPTVGTETQYF
J: TRBJ1-2; D: NA; size: NA; V: TRBV15; DNA: TGTGCCACCAGCAGTGGCGGGACGGCGGGGTGGGGCGGCTACACCTTC; CDR3: CATSSGGTAGWGGYTF
J: TRBJ2-7; D: TRBD1; size: many; V: TRBV6-2/TRBV6-3; DNA: TGTGCCAGCAGGCCTGGGACAGGGTTGGAAGAGCAGTACTTC; CDR3: CASRPGTGLEEQYF
J: TRBJ1-5; D: NA; size: few; V: TRBV19; DNA: TGTGCCAGTAGTATCAGTTTATCGTCTGAACAGCCCCAGCATTTT; CDR3: CASSISLSSEQPQHF
J: TRBJ2-3; D: TRBD2; size: many; V: TRBV10-1; DNA: TGCGCCAGCAGTCGGGGACTAGCGGCTAGCACAGATACGCAGTATTTT; CDR3: CASSRGLAASTDTQYF
J: TRBJ1-1; D: TRBD1; size: NA; V: TRBV10-3; DNA: TGTGCCACCATACCAGCGACAGGGATGAACACTGAAGCTTTCTTT; CDR3: CATIPATGMNTEAFF
J: TRBJ1-3; D: NA; size: NA; V: TRBV12-3/TRBV12-4; DNA: TGTGCCAGCAGTTTAATCCAGGGCGGTGGAAACACCATATATTTT; CDR3: CASSLIQGGGNTIYF
J: TRBJ2-5; D: TRBD2; size: NA; V: TRBV24-1; DNA: TGTGCCACCAGTGGCAACCCCTCAGCGGGAGAAAAAGAGACCCAGTACTTC; CDR3: CATSGNPSAGEKETQYF
J: TRBJ2-3; D: TRBD2; size: NA; V: TRBV6-2/TRBV6-3; DNA: TGTGCCAGCAGTTACTCTCCTAGCGGGGGGAGGGCAGATACGCAGTATTTT; CDR3: CASSYSPSGGRADTQYF
J: TRBJ2-5; D: NA; size: NA; V: TRBV11-3; DNA: TGTGCCAGCAGCCCAAGAGTACAGGTTCTCCAAGAGACCCAGTACTTC; CDR3: CASSPRVQVLQETQYF
J: TRBJ2-7; D: NA; size: few; V: TRBV7-7; DNA: TGTGCTAGCAGCTACACGGACGGCTACGAGCAGTACTTC; CDR3: CASSYTDGYEQYF
J: TRBJ2-3; D: NA; size: NA; V: TRBV5-1; DNA: TGCGCCAGCAGGGCGGGGCTAAGCACAGATACGCAGTATTTT; CDR3: CASRAGLSTDTQYF
J: TRBJ1-2; D: NA; size: NA; V: TRBV7-2; DNA: TGTGCCAGCAGCTTATTTCACGGCGAGGGCTACACCTTC; CDR3: CASSLFHGEGYTF
J: TRBJ2-2; D: NA; size: NA; V: TRBV20-1; DNA: TGCAGTGCAGGGGGCGGGGAGCTGTTTTTT; CDR3: CSAGGGELFF